The 24 T cell receptor beta chains presented below share a single source sample, sequenced in a study of beta chain features in type 1 diabetes. Study results and limitations: TCRB CDR3 length was moderately but significantly reduced in all four CD4+ subsets of Type 1 diabetes patients.

No antigens are known for them. Every isolated RNA sample was fully reverse transcribed, so sequencing captured expressed TCRB transcripts. Assay: immunoSEQ multiplex PCR; the TCRdb copy retains only in-frame clones and omits some. Of 600,000 or so clones in the sample, more than 12% are singletons; the top ten hold 0.03% to 0.045%. Sequencing input: naive CD4+ T cells from blood. These receptors came from a man between 18 and 29 years old with type 1 diabetes.

This clone was seen a handful of times. Distinct nucleotide sequences in the sample also encode this CDR3. The chain is built from TRBV6-5 and TRBJ2-3, with 7 bases identical to TRBD2. CDR3 length: 15 amino acids. With V trimmed by 2 bases and J by 2 bases, 4 bases remained unmatched. In germline, CDR1 is MNHEY, CDR2 SVGAGI. The CDR3 DNA follows: TGTGCCAGCAGTTACAGCGGGGCGTCCACAGATACGCAGTATTTT. Its translation is CASSYSGASTDTQYF.

This clone was picked up a small number of times. V usage is TRBV5-4 and J usage is TRBJ2-3; 16 bases align to TRBD2. The V and J ends lost 4 bases and 3 bases, in that order; junction bases with no gene match: 5. Germline CDR1 SGHNT, CDR2 YYREEE (reference sequence). The CDR3 covers 17 residues. The CDR3 is CASSQGLAGGLTDTQYF. In DNA form, the CDR3 reads TGTGCCAGCAGCCAGGGACTAGCGGGAGGGCTGACAGATACGCAGTATTTT.

The rearrangement links TRBV5-1 to TRBJ2-3; 10 bases are shared with TRBD2. From germline, CDR1 is SGHRS and CDR2 YFSETQ. This CDR3 comprises 16 residues. Unmatched junction bases numbered 7, after V lost 3 bases and J lost 3 bases. The CDR3 spells CASSSSSGSGTDTQYF. The CDR3 coding sequence is TGCGCCAGCAGCTCTTCTAGCGGGAGTGGTACAGATACGCAGTATTTT.

The chain employs TRBV4-3 and TRBJ2-3, with D maybe TRBD2 (5 bases). The CDR3 is 15 residues long. CDR1 LGHNA and CDR2 YSLEER come from the germline V gene. Trimming left V 5 bases short and J 2 bases short, with 14 bases between. The CDR3 DNA sequence: TGCGCCAGCAGCTACCGTAAGAGGGCCACAGATACGCAGTATTTT. This codes for CASSYRKRATDTQYF.

This clone was found a few times. The chain is built from TRBV2 and TRBJ2-2; 7 bases are shared with TRBD1. V was pared by 2 bases and J by 7 bases, with 7 bases of the junction left unmatched. The germline gives CDR1 SNHLY, CDR2 FYNNEI. The CDR3 contains 15 residues. The CDR3, as DNA: TGTGCCAGCAGTGAAAAACAGGGGAGATTCGGGGAGCTGTTTTTT. Translation: CASSEKQGRFGELFF. Complete variable domain (other parts from reference TRBV2 and TRBJ2-2): EPEVTQTPSHQVTQMGQEVILRCVPISNHLYFYWYRQILGQKVEFLVSFYNNEISEKSEIFDDQFSVERPDGSNFTLKIRSTKLEDSAMYFCASSEKQGRFGELFFGEGSRLTVL.

The chain employs TRBV19 and TRBJ2-2, with 7 bases fitting TRBD1. V gave up 6 bases and J gave up 5 bases; unmatched junction bases: 6. The V gene's germline CDR1 is LNHDA and CDR2 SQIVND (reference sequence). The CDR3 covers 14 residues. CDR3 region: CASSSGTATGELFF. The DNA for the CDR3 is TGTGCCAGTAGCTCCGGGACAGCAACCGGGGAGCTGTTTTTT.

A few counts support this clone. This rearrangement joins TRBV18 to TRBJ2-1; 8 positions match TRBD2. Per the germline V gene, CDR1 is KGHSH and CDR2 is LQKENI. V lost 3 bases, J lost 13 bases, and 8 bases stayed unmatched. There are 13 residues in the CDR3. DNA of the CDR3: TGTGCCAGCTCACCGCCGGGACTAGATAGTCAGTTCTTC. Residues: CASSPPGLDSQFF.

The chain uses TRBV7-2 and TRBJ1-6; possibly TRBD1 for D (5 bases). This CDR3 spans 14 amino acids. The V end lost 3 bases, the J end lost 8 bases, and 11 bases lay between the germline ends. Germline V lookup: CDR1 SGHTA, CDR2 FQGNSA. CDR3 loop: CASSFRAMDSPLHF. The CDR3 bases are TGTGCCAGCAGCTTCAGGGCTATGGATTCACCCCTCCACTTT.

This clone was counted only a few times. The genes are TRBV25-1 and TRBJ1-4; D is uncertain. Trimming removed 5 bases from V and 4 bases from J, with 2 bases in between. Per germline, CDR1 MGHDK and CDR2 SYGVNS. This CDR3 is 11 amino acids long. In DNA form, the CDR3 reads TGTGCCAGCAGTTTTAATGAAAAACTGTTTTTT. This translates into CASSFNEKLFF.

This chain uses TRBV7-3 with TRBJ2-1; 7 nucleotides agree with TRBD1. The germline V gene has CDR1 SGHTA and CDR2 FQGTGA. After removal of 5 bases from V and 8 bases from J, the junction contained 6 bases not matched to a gene. There are 13 residues in the CDR3. CDR3 bases: TGTGCCAGCAGCGCGACAGGGTTAGATGAGCAGTTCTTC. Its translation is CASSATGLDEQFF.

There are a few counts of this clone. This chain links TRBV2 with TRBJ2-1; D gene uncertain. V was clipped by 4 bases and J by 3 bases, with 10 bases between them. CDR3 length: 14 amino acids. CDR1 is SNHLY, CDR2 FYNNEI, per germline. The CDR3 DNA follows: TGTGCCAGCAGTGGGGATCGCTTCTACAATGAGCAGTTCTTC. It specifies CASSGDRFYNEQFF.

In its sample, this clone was seen a few times. The rearrangement links TRBV7-3 to TRBJ2-1; TRBD1 matches at 7 bases. Germline-derived CDR1 and CDR2 are SGHTA and FQGTGA. The trim removed 5 bases at V and 0 bases at J, leaving 10 bases unmatched. This CDR3 region has 17 residues. CDR3 region: CASSRITGESSYNEQFF. CDR3 sequence (DNA): TGTGCCAGCAGCCGTATAACAGGGGAGAGCTCCTACAATGAGCAGTTCTTC.

The chain employs TRBV5-1 and TRBJ2-5; possible D gene TRBD1, 5 bases. The germline V gene has CDR1 SGHRS and CDR2 YFSETQ. The CDR3 is 15 residues long. Trimming left V 0 bases short and J 4 bases short, with 13 bases between. This CDR3 is CASSLGVDSRETQYF. In nucleotides, the CDR3 is TGCGCCAGCAGCTTGGGGGTCGACAGCCGAGAGACCCAGTACTTC.

V usage is TRBV6-5 and J usage is TRBJ2-7, with 10 bases identical to TRBD1. J gave up 5 bases and V 5 bases, and 6 bases lay outside the gene matches. In germline, CDR1 is MNHEY, CDR2 SVGAGI. This CDR3 comprises 14 residues. The CDR3 here is CASSPGTGDHEQYF. For the CDR3, the DNA is TGTGCCAGCAGTCCCGGGACAGGGGATCACGAGCAGTACTTC.

The table lists this clone with a few counts. The chain combines TRBV5-1 with TRBJ2-3; 11 bases are a match to TRBD2. Trimming removed 3 bases from V and 1 base from J; junction bases left unmatched: 4. Germline V lookup: CDR1 SGHRS, CDR2 YFSETQ. The CDR3 has 16 residues. DNA for the CDR3: TGCGCCAGCAGCTCCCCGACTAGCGGGGGCACAGATACGCAGTATTTT. Translated, it gives CASSSPTSGGTDTQYF.

There are a few counts of this clone. The J gene is TRBJ2-1, the V gene TRBV29-1; a possible D gene is TRBD2 (6 bases). The CDR3 spans 15 residues. Germline V lookup: CDR1 SQVTM, CDR2 ANQGSEA. Trimming stripped 2 bases from V and 2 bases from J, with 13 bases between. CDR3 sequence: CSVERSGVAYNEQFF. CDR3 nucleotide sequence: TGCAGCGTTGAACGGTCGGGAGTGGCCTACAATGAGCAGTTCTTC.

The rearrangement links TRBV30 to TRBJ1-1; D call uncertain. This CDR3 region has 12 residues. Germline V gene sequence: CDR1 GTSNPN, CDR2 SVGIG (reference sequence). Between the trimmed V and J ends, which lost 6 bases and 1 base, there was a span of 9 bases. The CDR3 region is CACRGGNTEAFF. The CDR3 DNA reads TGTGCCTGCCGGGGAGGGAACACTGAAGCTTTCTTT.

This clone was detected a few times. In nucleotides, the CDR3 is TGTGCCAGCGCGGGGGAGCAAGAGACCCAGTACTTC. Protein sequence: CASAGEQETQYF. This chain joins TRBV27 and TRBJ2-5, with TRBD2 matching 7 bases. This CDR3 has 12 residues. In germline, CDR1 is MNHEY, CDR2 SMNVEV (reference sequence). The junction had 2 bases not matched to a gene; V was cut back by 8 bases and J by 2 bases.

The chain uses TRBV27 and TRBJ2-5; tentative D call: TRBD2 (5 bases). V gave up 5 bases and J gave up 5 bases, with 12 bases separating them. Germline lookup yields CDR1 MNHEY and CDR2 SMNVEV (reference sequence). The CDR3 has 13 residues. CDR3 protein: CASSAGGGETQYF. The DNA for the CDR3 is TGTGCCAGCAGTGCCGGAGGCGGCGAGACCCAGTACTTC.

This clone was found a few times. The chain links TRBV11-2 to TRBJ1-1; no definite D call. Trimming shortened V by 4 bases and J by 0 bases, and 15 bases separated the two germline ends. CDR1 is SGHAT and CDR2 is FQNNGV in the germline V gene. The CDR3 extends over 16 amino acids. The CDR3 reads CASSSSRAVMNTEAFF. As DNA, the CDR3 is TGTGCCAGCAGCTCTTCGAGAGCAGTGATGAACACTGAAGCTTTCTTT.

This clone was picked up a small number of times. The gene calls are TRBV30 and TRBJ2-5; D is unresolved. The V gene's germline CDR1 is GTSNPN and CDR2 SVGIG (reference sequence). V was clipped by 1 base and J by 3 bases, with 9 bases between them. The CDR3 runs to 13 residues. CDR3 in DNA: TGTGCCTGGAGTGAACAGATTGAAGAGACCCAGTACTTC. It translates to CAWSEQIEETQYF.

This rearrangement joins TRBV7-9 to TRBJ2-5; unclear D gene. The CDR3 sequence is 11 residues long. Trimming pared 4 bases from V and 4 bases from J, leaving 4 bases between. From germline, CDR1 is SEHNR and CDR2 FQNEAQ (reference sequence). The CDR3 bases are TGTGCCAGCAGCTACCTAGAGACCCAGTACTTC. Translation gives CASSYLETQYF.

This sequence joins TRBV27 and TRBJ2-7; possible D gene TRBD2, 5 bases. V lost 3 bases, J lost 2 bases, and 8 bases lay in between. Germline V gene lookup returns CDR1 MNHEY and CDR2 SMNVEV (reference sequence). This CDR3 has 13 amino acids. CDR3 nucleotide sequence: TGTGCCAGCAGTTTCTCCGGGGCCTACGAGCAGTACTTC. It is translated as CASSFSGAYEQYF.

This chain links TRBV5-1 with TRBJ2-5; 10 bases agree with TRBD1. Looked up from germline, CDR1 is SGHRS and CDR2 is YFSETQ. Unmatched junction bases numbered 11, after V lost 7 bases and J lost 5 bases. This CDR3 spans 15 amino acids. CDR3 residues: CASRITGTGAETQYF. For the CDR3, the DNA is TGCGCCAGCCGGATAACCGGGACAGGGGCCGAGACCCAGTACTTC. Combining the CDR3 with reference TRBV5-1 and TRBJ2-5 gives the whole variable domain KAGVTQTPRYLIKTRGQQVTLSCSPISGHRSVSWYQQTPGQGLQFLFEYFSETQRNKGNFPGRFSGRQFSNSRSEMNVSTLELGDSALYLCASRITGTGAETQYFGPGTRLLVL.